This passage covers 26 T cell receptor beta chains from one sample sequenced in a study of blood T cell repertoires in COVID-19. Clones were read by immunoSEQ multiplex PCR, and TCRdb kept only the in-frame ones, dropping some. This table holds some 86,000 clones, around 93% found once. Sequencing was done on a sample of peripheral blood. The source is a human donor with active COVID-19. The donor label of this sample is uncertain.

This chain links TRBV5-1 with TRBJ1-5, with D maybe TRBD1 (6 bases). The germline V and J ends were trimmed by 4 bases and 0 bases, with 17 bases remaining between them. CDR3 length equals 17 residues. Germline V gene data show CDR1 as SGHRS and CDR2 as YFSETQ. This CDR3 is CASSLYARGYSNQPQHF. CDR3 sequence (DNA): TGCGCCAGCAGCCTCTACGCGAGGGGGTATAGCAATCAGCCCCAGCATTTT.

The CDR3 region has the DNA TGTGCCAGCAGCTTAAGTCAGGGGGCCCCTTCGAGCTCCTACAATGAGCAGTTCTTC. This encodes CASSLSQGAPSSSYNEQFF. The rearrangement joins TRBV7-9 to TRBJ2-1; 8 bases match TRBD1. The germline V gene encodes CDR1 SEHNR and CDR2 FQNEAQ (reference sequence). The V gene end was trimmed by 2 bases and the J gene end by 0 bases; junction bases not matched to a gene: 12. The CDR3 spans 19 residues. Filled out from reference TRBV7-9 and TRBJ2-1, the complete variable domain reads DTGVSQNPRHKITKRGQNVTFRCDPISEHNRLYWYRQTLGQGPEFLTYFQNEAQLEKSRLLSDRFSAERPKGSFSTLEIQRTEQGDSAMYLCASSLSQGAPSSSYNEQFFGPGTRLTVL.

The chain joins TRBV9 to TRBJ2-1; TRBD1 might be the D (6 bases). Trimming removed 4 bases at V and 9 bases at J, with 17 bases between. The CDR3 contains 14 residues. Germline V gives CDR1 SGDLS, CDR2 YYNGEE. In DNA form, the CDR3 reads TGTGCCAGCAGCTCCGCCGGGACAATCGGTGAGCAGTTCTTC. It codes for CASSSAGTIGEQFF.

DNA of the CDR3: TGTGCCATCAGTGAATATAACACTGAAGCTTTCTTT. Protein: CAISEYNTEAFF. The rearrangement links TRBV10-3 to TRBJ1-1; D uncertain. Germline CDR1 and CDR2: ENHRY and SYGVKD. V shed 3 bases and J shed 2 bases, with 4 bases lying between them. This CDR3 has 12 amino acids.

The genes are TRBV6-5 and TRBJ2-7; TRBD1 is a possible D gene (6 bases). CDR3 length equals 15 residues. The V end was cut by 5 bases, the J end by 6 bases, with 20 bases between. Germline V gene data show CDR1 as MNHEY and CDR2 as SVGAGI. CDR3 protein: CASSPQSRGSSEQYF. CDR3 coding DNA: TGTGCCAGCAGTCCCCAGAGCAGGGGTAGTAGCGAGCAGTACTTC.

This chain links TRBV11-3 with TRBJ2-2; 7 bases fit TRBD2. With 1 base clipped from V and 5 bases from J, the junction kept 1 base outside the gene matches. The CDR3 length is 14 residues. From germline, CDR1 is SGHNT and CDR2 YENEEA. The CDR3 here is CASSLVRGTGELFF. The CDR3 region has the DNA TGTGCCAGCAGCTTAGTGCGGGGGACCGGGGAGCTGTTTTTT.

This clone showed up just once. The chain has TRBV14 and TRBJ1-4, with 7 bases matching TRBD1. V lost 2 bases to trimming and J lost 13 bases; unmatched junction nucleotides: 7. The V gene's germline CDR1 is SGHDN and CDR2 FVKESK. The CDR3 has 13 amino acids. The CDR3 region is CASSQLDRDRLFF. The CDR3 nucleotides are TGTGCCAGCAGCCAACTTGACAGGGATAGACTGTTTTTT.

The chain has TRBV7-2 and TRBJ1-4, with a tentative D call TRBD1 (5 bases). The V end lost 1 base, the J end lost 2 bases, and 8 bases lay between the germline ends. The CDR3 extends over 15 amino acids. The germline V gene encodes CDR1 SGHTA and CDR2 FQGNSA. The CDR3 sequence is CASSLGQFTNEKLFF. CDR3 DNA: TGTGCCAGCAGCTTAGGACAGTTTACTAATGAAAAACTGTTTTTT. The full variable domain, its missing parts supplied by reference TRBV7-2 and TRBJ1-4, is GAGVSQSPSNKVTEKGKDVELRCDPISGHTALYWYRQSLGQGLEFLIYFQGNSAPDKSGLPSDRFSAERTGGSVSTLTIQRTQQEDSAVYLCASSLGQFTNEKLFFGSGTQLSVL.

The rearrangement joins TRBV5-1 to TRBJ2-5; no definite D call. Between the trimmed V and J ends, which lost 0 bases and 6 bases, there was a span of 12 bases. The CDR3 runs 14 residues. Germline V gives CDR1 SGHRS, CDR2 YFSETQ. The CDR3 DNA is TGCGCCAGCAGCTTGGACGGGTTTGGTCAGACCCAGTACTTC. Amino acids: CASSLDGFGQTQYF.

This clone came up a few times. CDR3 bases: TGTGCCAGCAGTTTAGGACAGGGTGAAAAACTGTTTTTT. Its protein is CASSLGQGEKLFF. This sequence joins TRBV12-3 or TRBV12-4 and TRBJ1-4; 7 bases align to TRBD1. V gave up 1 base and J gave up 7 bases; unmatched junction bases: 0. This CDR3 has 13 residues.

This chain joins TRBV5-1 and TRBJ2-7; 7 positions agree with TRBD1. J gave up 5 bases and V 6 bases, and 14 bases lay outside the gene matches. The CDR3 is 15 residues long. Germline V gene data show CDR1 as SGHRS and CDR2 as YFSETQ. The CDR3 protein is CASIPSPDRVHEQYF. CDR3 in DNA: TGCGCCAGCATCCCTTCGCCCGACAGGGTCCACGAGCAGTACTTC.

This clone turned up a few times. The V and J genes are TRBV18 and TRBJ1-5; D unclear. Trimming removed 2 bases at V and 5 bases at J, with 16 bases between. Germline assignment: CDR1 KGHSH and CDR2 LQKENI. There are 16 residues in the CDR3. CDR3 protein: CASSPTGLPAHQPQHF. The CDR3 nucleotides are TGTGCCAGCTCACCAACCGGGTTACCGGCCCATCAGCCCCAGCATTTT.

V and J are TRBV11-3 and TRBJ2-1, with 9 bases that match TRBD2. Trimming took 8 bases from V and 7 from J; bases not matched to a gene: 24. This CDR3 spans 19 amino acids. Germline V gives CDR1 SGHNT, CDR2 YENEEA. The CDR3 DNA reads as TGTGCCAGCCCCGCCCGGGGAGCTGAGGCGGGGGGGCCTCGGAATGAGCAGTTCTTC. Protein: CASPARGAEAGGPRNEQFF.

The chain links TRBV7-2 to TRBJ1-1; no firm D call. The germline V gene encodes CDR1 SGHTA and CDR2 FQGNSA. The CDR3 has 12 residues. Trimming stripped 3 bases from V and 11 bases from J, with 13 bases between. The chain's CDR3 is CASSFNGFGAFF. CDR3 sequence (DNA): TGTGCCAGCAGCTTTAACGGGTTCGGGGCTTTCTTT.

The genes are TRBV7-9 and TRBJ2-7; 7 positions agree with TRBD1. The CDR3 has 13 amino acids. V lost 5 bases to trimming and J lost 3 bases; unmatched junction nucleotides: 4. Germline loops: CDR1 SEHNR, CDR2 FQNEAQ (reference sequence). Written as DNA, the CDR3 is TGTGCCAGCAGCCTTCGGACAGGCTACGAGCAGTACTTC. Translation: CASSLRTGYEQYF. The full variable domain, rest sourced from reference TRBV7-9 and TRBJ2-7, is DTGVSQNPRHKITKRGQNVTFRCDPISEHNRLYWYRQTLGQGPEFLTYFQNEAQLEKSRLLSDRFSAERPKGSFSTLEIQRTEQGDSAMYLCASSLRTGYEQYFGPGTRLTVT.

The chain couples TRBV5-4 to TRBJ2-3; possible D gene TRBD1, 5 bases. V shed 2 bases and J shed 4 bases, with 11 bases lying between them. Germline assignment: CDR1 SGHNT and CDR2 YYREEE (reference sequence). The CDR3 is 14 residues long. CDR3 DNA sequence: TGTGCCAGCAGCTTTTCAGGGATCGCAGATACGCAGTATTTT. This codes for CASSFSGIADTQYF.

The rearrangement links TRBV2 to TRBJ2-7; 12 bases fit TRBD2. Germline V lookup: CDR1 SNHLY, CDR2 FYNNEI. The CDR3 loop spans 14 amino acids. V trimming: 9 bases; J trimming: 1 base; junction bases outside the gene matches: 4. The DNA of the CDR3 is TGTGCCAGACAGACTAGCGGGGGTTCCTACGAGCAGTACTTC. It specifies CARQTSGGSYEQYF.

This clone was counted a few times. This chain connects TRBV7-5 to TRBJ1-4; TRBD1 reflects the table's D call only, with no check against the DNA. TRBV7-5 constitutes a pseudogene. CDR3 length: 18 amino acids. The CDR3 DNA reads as TGTGTCAGAAGCTTCGGACACCGTCCGGGCCCGTCTAATGAAAAACTGTTTTTT. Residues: CVRSFGHRPGPSNEKLFF.

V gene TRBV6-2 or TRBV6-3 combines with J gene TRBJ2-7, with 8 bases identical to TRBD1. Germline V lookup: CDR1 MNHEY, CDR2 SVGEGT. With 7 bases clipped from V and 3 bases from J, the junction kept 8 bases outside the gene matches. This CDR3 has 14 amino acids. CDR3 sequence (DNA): TGTGCCAGCACCCCCGCAGGGGGCTTCTACGAGCAGTACTTC. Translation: CASTPAGGFYEQYF.

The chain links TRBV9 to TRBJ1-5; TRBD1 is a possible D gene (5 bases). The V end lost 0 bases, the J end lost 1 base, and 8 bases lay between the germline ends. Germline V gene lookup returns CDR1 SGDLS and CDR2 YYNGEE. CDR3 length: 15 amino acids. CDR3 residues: CASSVAGLSNQPQHF. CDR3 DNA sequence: TGTGCCAGCAGCGTAGCAGGGTTGAGCAATCAGCCCCAGCATTTT.

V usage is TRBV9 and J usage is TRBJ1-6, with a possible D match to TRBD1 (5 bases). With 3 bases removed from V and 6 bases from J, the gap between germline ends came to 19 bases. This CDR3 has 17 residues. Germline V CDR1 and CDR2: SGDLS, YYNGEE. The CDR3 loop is CASSAQPSQRGNSPLHF. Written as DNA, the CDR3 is TGTGCCAGCAGCGCCCAGCCATCCCAAAGGGGTAATTCACCCCTCCACTTT. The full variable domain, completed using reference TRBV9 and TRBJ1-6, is DSGVTQTPKHLITATGQRVTLRCSPRSGDLSVYWYQQSLDQGLQFLIQYYNGEERAKGNILERFSAQQFPDLHSELNLSSLELGDSALYFCASSAQPSQRGNSPLHFGNGTRLTVT.

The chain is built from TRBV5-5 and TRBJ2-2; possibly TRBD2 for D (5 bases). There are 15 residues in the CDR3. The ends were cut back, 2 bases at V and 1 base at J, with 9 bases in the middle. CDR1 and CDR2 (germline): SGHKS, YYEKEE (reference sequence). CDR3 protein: CASSFYAGNTGELFF. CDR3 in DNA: TGTGCCAGCAGCTTTTATGCGGGGAACACCGGGGAGCTGTTTTTT.

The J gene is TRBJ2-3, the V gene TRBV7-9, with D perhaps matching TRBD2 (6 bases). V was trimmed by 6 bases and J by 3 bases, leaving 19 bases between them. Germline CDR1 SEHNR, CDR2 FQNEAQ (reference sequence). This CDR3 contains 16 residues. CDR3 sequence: CASSLGRGARTDTQYF. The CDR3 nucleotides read TGTGCCAGCAGTCTGGGGCGGGGAGCTAGAACAGATACGCAGTATTTT.

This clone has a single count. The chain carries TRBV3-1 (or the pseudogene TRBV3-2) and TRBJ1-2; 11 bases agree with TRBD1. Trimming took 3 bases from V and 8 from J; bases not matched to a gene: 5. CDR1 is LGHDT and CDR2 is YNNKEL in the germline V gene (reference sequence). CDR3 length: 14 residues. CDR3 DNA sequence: TGTGCCAGCAGCCACCTGGGACAGGGGGAAGGCTACACCTTC. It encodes CASSHLGQGEGYTF.

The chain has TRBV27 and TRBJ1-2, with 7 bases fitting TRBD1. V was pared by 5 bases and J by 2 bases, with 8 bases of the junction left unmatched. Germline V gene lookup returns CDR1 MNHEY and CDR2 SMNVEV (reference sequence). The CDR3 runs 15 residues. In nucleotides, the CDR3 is TGTGCCAGCAGTCGATCTGGGACAGCCAACTATGGCTACACCTTC. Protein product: CASSRSGTANYGYTF.

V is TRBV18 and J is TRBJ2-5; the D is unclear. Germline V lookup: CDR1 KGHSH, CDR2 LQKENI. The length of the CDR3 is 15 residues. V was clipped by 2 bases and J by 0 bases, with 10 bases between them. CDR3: CASSPGVGYQETQYF. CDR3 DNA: TGTGCCAGCTCACCAGGTGTCGGGTACCAAGAGACCCAGTACTTC.